This TCR beta chain comes out of a study of OX40 agonist ivuxolimab in advanced cancers. Study in general: Dosing consisted of intravenous ivuxolimab at 0.01 to 10 mg/kg every 2 weeks. Regarding the study as a whole: Relatively little clonal expansion, among the lowest observed, appeared in partial responders at 0.1-3.0 mg/kg. Among some nonresponders, normalized T-cell clonal expansion was also low. Researchers report that CD8+ T cells had, on average, more expanded clones than CD4+.

Trimming stripped 3 bases from V and 5 bases from J, with 11 bases between. This CDR3 is built from 13 residues. Germline-derived CDR1 and CDR2 are SGDLS and YYNGEE. In the case of this clone: Its antigen remains unknown.

Only in-frame clones appear in the TCRdb table, and some are missing; sequencing was by immunoSEQ multiplex PCR. The sample consists of 20,000 to 25,000 clones, 84% of them appearing once. The chain has TRBV9 and TRBJ1-2, with D hard to call. The TCR sequence derives from an adult with an advanced solid tumor such as melanoma, head and neck, liver or kidney cancer. Sequenced material: CD4+ or CD8+ T cells sorted from blood, taken in a trial of the OX40 agonist ivuxolimab. The CDR3 here is CASSAQPGYGYTF. CDR3 coding DNA: TGTGCCAGCAGCGCCCAACCCGGGTATGGCTACACCTTC.